The rows below give T cell receptor beta chains drawn from one sample of a study of memory B cells and T cells in multiple sclerosis. Antigens for these TCRs are unknown. TCRdb's copy holds only in-frame clones and misses some; the assay was immunoSEQ multiplex PCR. The table shows some 48,000 clones, with around 80% occurring only once. Sequencing used PBMCs from blood kept in culture. These receptors all come from a human donor with multiple sclerosis. CDR3s include the opening cysteine and the closing phenylalanine or tryptophan. A D gene is named only where the DNA matches it firmly. Clone size is stated in some rows and not others, as once, few, many or a class when expanded.

clone size	V gene	J gene	D gene	CDR3 protein	CDR3 DNA
-	TRBV18	TRBJ2-1	-	CASSPLTPLSSCNEQFF	TGTGCCAGCTCACCACTGACACCCTTAAGCTCCTGCAATGAGCAGTTCTTC
-	TRBV7-9	TRBJ2-2	-	CASSRLASNTGELFF	TGTGCCAGCAGCCGACTGGCCAGCAACACCGGGGAGCTGTTTTTT
-	TRBV7-8	TRBJ1-4	-	CASSLDRSTTNEKLFF	TGTGCCAGCAGCTTAGATAGGTCAACAACTAATGAAAAACTGTTTTTT
-	TRBV5-1	TRBJ2-6	-	CASSHNTGSGANVLTF	TGCGCCAGCAGCCATAACACGGGCTCTGGGGCCAACGTCCTGACTTTC
-	TRBV7-9	TRBJ2-2	-	CASSLRTSAGELFF	TGTGCCAGCAGCTTACGTACTAGTGCCGGGGAGCTGTTTTTT
-	TRBV4-1	TRBJ1-4	TRBD1	CASSPPGGPPNEKLFF	TGCGCCAGCAGCCCCCCAGGGGGACCTCCTAATGAAAAACTGTTTTTT
-	TRBV9	TRBJ1-2	TRBD1	CASSVSPRTGTNYGYTF	TGTGCCAGCAGCGTTAGCCCGCGGACAGGTACTAACTATGGCTACACCTTC
-	TRBV6-5	TRBJ1-5	-	CASSYSAGGNQPQHF	TGTGCCAGCAGTTACTCGGCAGGGGGCAATCAGCCCCAGCATTTT
-	TRBV5-1	TRBJ1-5	-	CASSLVGGDQPQHF	TGCGCCAGCAGCTTGGTGGGGGGGGATCAGCCCCAGCATTTT
-	TRBV6-5	TRBJ2-3	-	CAAARQVEDTQYF	TGTGCCGCGGCTCGGCAGGTAGAGGATACGCAGTATTTT
medium-sized	TRBV7-9	TRBJ2-7	-	CASSLARGRPGSPYEQYF	TGTGCCAGCAGCTTAGCGCGGGGACGGCCGGGGTCACCCTACGAGCAGTACTTC
once	TRBV30	TRBJ2-1	-	CAWSLEGGSYNEQFF	TGTGCCTGGAGCCTAGAGGGGGGCTCCTACAATGAGCAGTTCTTC
once	TRBV30	TRBJ1-3	-	CAWSVITSGNTIYF	TGTGCCTGGAGTGTTATAACCTCTGGAAACACCATATATTTT
-	TRBV2	TRBJ1-2	-	CASSLGGSGGYTF	TGTGCCAGCAGCCTCGGTGGGTCGGGTGGCTACACCTTC
-	TRBV23-1	TRBJ1-1	-	CASSLGPRKQNTEAFF	TGCGCCAGCAGTCTAGGTCCGCGGAAGCAGAACACTGAAGCTTTCTTT
-	TRBV6-1	TRBJ2-7	TRBD1	CASSGPGTGAPSHF	TGTGCCAGCAGTGGCCCCGGGACAGGGGCCCCGAGTCACTTC
-	TRBV27	TRBJ2-1	-	CASSLTSLRNNEQFF	TGTGCCAGCAGTTTGACTAGTCTGAGGAACAATGAGCAGTTCTTC
-	TRBV30	TRBJ1-1	-	CAWSPFPDTEAFF	TGTGCCTGGAGTCCTTTTCCCGACACTGAAGCTTTCTTT
-	TRBV19	TRBJ1-5	-	CASIGRPNQPQHF	TGTGCCTCGATAGGTAGGCCCAATCAGCCCCAGCATTTT
-	TRBV2	TRBJ1-2	TRBD1	CASSTGATFYGYTF	TGTGCCAGCAGTACAGGGGCCACCTTCTATGGCTACACCTTC
-	TRBV4-2	TRBJ1-5	-	CASSQDFNQPQHF	TGTGCCAGCAGCCAAGACTTCAATCAGCCCCAGCATTTT
-	TRBV4-3	TRBJ2-7	-	CASSQRGGGTVGLPYEQYF	TGCGCCAGCAGCCAACGTGGGGGGGGGACAGTTGGCCTACCCTACGAGCAGTACTTC
-	TRBV6-5	TRBJ2-3	TRBD2	CASRLAGWDTQYF	TGTGCCAGCAGACTAGCGGGGTGGGATACGCAGTATTTT
-	TRBV4-1	TRBJ2-3	-	CASSGVGYLITDTQYF	TGCGCCAGCAGCGGAGTGGGATACCTTATCACAGATACGCAGTATTTT
-	TRBV7-2	TRBJ1-1	-	CASSHREGRTEAFF	TGTGCCAGCAGCCACAGGGAGGGTAGGACTGAAGCTTTCTTT
-	TRBV7-6	TRBJ2-3	-	CASSLNRATDTQYF	TGTGCCAGCAGCTTAAACAGGGCCACAGATACGCAGTATTTT
-	TRBV13	TRBJ1-1	-	CASSSTVRSEAFF	TGTGCCAGCAGCTCGACAGTCAGGAGTGAAGCTTTCTTT
-	TRBV25-1	TRBJ1-3	TRBD1	CASGDREAGNTIYF	TGTGCCAGCGGCGACAGGGAGGCTGGCAACACCATATATTTT
-	TRBV4-2	TRBJ1-1	-	CASSQDPREGTEAFF	TGTGCCAGCAGCCAAGATCCTAGGGAGGGCACTGAAGCTTTCTTT
-	TRBV15	TRBJ2-5	TRBD1	CATSRRTGGGETQYF	TGTGCCACCAGCAGGAGGACAGGGGGAGGCGAGACCCAGTACTTC
-	TRBV11-2	TRBJ1-2	-	CASSSPGGGRDGYTF	TGTGCCAGCAGCTCCCCGGGGGGGGGTCGCGATGGCTACACCTTC
-	TRBV18	TRBJ2-3	-	CASSRYLFLPESDTQYF	TGTGCCAGCTCACGCTACCTTTTTCTTCCCGAATCAGATACGCAGTATTTT
-	TRBV7-9	TRBJ1-2	-	CASSLAIRDSGYTF	TGTGCCAGCAGCTTAGCGATCCGGGACTCTGGCTACACCTTC
-	TRBV6-1	TRBJ2-7	-	CASSAGVNYEQYF	TGTGCCAGCAGTGCAGGGGTGAATTACGAGCAGTACTTC